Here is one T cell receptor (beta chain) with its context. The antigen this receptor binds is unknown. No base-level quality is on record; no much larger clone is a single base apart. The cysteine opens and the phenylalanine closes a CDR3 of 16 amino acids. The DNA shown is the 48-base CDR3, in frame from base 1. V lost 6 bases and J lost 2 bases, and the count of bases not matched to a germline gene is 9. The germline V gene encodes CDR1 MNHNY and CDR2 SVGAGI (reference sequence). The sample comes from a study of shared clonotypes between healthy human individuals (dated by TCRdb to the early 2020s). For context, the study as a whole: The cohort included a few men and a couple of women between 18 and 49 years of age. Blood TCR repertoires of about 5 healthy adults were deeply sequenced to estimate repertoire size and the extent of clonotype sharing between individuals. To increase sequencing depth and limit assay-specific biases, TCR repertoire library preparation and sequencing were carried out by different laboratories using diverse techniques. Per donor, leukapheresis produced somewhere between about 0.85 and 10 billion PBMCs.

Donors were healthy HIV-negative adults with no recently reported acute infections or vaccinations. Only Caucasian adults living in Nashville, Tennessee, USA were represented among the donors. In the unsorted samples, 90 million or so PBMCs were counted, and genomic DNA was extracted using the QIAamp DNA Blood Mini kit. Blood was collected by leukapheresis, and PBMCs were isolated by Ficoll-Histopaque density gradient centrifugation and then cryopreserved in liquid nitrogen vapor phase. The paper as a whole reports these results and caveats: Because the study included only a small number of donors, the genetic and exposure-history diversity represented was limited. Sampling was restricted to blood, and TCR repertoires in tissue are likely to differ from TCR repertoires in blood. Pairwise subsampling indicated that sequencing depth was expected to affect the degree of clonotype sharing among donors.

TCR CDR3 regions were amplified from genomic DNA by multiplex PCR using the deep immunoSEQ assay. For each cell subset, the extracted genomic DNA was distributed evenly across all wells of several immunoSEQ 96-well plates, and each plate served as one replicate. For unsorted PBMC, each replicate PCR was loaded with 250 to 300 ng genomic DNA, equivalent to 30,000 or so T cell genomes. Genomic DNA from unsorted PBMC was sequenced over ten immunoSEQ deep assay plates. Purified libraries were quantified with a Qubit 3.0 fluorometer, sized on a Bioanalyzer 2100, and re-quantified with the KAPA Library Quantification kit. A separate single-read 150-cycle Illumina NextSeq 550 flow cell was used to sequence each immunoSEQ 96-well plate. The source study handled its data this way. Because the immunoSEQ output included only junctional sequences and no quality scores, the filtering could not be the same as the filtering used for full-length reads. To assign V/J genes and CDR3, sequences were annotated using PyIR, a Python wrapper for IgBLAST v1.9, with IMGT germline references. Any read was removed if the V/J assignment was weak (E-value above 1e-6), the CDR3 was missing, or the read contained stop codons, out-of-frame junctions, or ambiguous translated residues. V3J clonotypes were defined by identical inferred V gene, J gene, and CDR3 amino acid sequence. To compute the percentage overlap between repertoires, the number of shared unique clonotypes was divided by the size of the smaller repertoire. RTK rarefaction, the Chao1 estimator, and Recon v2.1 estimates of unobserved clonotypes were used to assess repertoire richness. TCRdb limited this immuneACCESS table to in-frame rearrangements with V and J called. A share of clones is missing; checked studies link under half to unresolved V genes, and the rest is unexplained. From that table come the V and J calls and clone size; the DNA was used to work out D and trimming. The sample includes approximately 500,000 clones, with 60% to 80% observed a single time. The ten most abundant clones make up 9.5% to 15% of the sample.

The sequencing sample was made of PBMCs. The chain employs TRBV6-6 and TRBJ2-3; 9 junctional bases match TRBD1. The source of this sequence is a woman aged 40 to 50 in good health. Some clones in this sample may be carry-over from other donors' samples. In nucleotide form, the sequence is TGTGCCAGCAGACGAACCGGGACAGGGAACACAGATACGCAGTATTTT. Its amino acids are CASRRTGTGNTDTQYF.